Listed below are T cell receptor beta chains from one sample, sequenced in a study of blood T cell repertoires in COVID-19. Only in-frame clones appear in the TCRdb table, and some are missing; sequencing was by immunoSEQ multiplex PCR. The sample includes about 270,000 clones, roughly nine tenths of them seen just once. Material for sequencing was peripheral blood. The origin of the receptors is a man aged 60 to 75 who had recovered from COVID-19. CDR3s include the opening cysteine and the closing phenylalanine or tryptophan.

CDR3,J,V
CASSLRGGGANYGYTF,TRBJ1-2,TRBV11-2
CASSLHVAGTDTQYF,TRBJ2-3,TRBV5-1
CASSQGGRAIEAFF,TRBJ1-1,TRBV13
CASSLGTGLNTEAFF,TRBJ1-1,TRBV5-1
CASSLVSGGGSPLHF,TRBJ1-6,TRBV5-1
CASSLGSSYNEQFF,TRBJ2-1,TRBV7-2
CATSRVAPSHRVGGDTIYF,TRBJ1-3,TRBV15
CASSYTSGGNNYGYTF,TRBJ1-2,TRBV7-9
CASSLVGGIYGYTF,TRBJ1-2,TRBV7-2
CASSITGVRTDTQYF,TRBJ2-3,TRBV19
CASTQWAGYNTEAFF,TRBJ1-1,TRBV19
CASSALPDREVSNQPQHF,TRBJ1-5,TRBV6-4
CAWSARGQQFF,TRBJ2-1,TRBV30
CATSRGGQGGTNEKLFF,TRBJ1-4,TRBV15
CASSLGEASTDTQYF,TRBJ2-3,TRBV5-4
CSASKEGRSNQPQHF,TRBJ1-5,TRBV20-1
CASRKTGTGELFF,TRBJ2-2,TRBV5-8
CASSAMGGASYEQYF,TRBJ2-7,TRBV7-9
CASSIEPGHHYEQYF,TRBJ2-7,TRBV5-1
CASSISMGGTETQYF,TRBJ2-5,TRBV6-5
CASSDSSRGNTDTQYF,TRBJ2-3,TRBV6-4
CASRRGGQGYEKLFF,TRBJ1-4,TRBV6-4
CASSFNRAYNEQFF,TRBJ2-1,TRBV11-2
CASSKAAGVGTDTQYF,TRBJ2-3,TRBV21-1
CASSSTGDTQYF,TRBJ2-3,TRBV11-3
CASSPPRGGPGGGYTF,TRBJ1-2,TRBV11-2
CASSPLDLRGLTDTQYF,TRBJ2-3,TRBV18
CASSLDQGAREQYF,TRBJ2-7,TRBV5-4
CASSYTPGRQPQHF,TRBJ1-5,TRBV6-2/TRBV6-3
CASSWDRASQETQYF,TRBJ2-5,TRBV7-2
CASSAEGADEQYF,TRBJ2-7,TRBV9
CASSISSGSYEQYF,TRBJ2-7,TRBV19
CASSLLSGSGNTIYF,TRBJ1-3,TRBV27
CAISDPGTGSTEAFF,TRBJ1-1,TRBV10-3
CASSLLQGAGNEQFF,TRBJ2-1,TRBV7-7
CASSIQSSGGFYEQYF,TRBJ2-7,TRBV5-1
CASSVGNDWGYTF,TRBJ1-2,TRBV18
CASSSNSGGAYEQYF,TRBJ2-7,TRBV5-6
CASSLSGRGNNSPLHF,TRBJ1-6,TRBV27
CASSEEGGFDEQFF,TRBJ2-1,TRBV6-4
CASSLRQGYNEQFF,TRBJ2-1,TRBV11-3
CASSYGLAGRQETQYF,TRBJ2-5,TRBV6-5
CASSLIQGPNQPQHF,TRBJ1-5,TRBV27
CASRPRSRVNTGELFF,TRBJ2-2,TRBV7-9
CASSAQGLNTEAFF,TRBJ1-1,TRBV5-4
CATRDPWGPDTQYF,TRBJ2-3,TRBV25-1